This T cell receptor (beta chain) is from a study of T cell responses to AZD1222 COVID-19 vaccine. General study results and limits: Females outnumbered males among donors, who were mostly white British; clonal diversity was possibly underestimated.

V was shortened by 3 bases and J by 8 bases, with 11 bases between the two germline ends. The CDR3 contains 12 residues. Germline assignment: CDR1 KGHSY and CDR2 FQNENV. Only in-frame clones appear in the TCRdb table, and some are missing; sequencing was by immunoSEQ multiplex PCR. The data contain some 140,000 clones, around nine tenths of them singletons. Points on this clone: Its antigen remains unknown.

The input for sequencing was peripheral blood, taken on day 0 of AZD1222 vaccination. The TCR sequence derives from an adult in good health. The rearrangement joins TRBV16 to TRBJ2-7; no definite D call. Here the CDR3 reads CASSQTLGKQYF. The CDR3 region has the DNA TGTGCCAGCAGCCAGACTCTCGGAAAGCAGTACTTC.